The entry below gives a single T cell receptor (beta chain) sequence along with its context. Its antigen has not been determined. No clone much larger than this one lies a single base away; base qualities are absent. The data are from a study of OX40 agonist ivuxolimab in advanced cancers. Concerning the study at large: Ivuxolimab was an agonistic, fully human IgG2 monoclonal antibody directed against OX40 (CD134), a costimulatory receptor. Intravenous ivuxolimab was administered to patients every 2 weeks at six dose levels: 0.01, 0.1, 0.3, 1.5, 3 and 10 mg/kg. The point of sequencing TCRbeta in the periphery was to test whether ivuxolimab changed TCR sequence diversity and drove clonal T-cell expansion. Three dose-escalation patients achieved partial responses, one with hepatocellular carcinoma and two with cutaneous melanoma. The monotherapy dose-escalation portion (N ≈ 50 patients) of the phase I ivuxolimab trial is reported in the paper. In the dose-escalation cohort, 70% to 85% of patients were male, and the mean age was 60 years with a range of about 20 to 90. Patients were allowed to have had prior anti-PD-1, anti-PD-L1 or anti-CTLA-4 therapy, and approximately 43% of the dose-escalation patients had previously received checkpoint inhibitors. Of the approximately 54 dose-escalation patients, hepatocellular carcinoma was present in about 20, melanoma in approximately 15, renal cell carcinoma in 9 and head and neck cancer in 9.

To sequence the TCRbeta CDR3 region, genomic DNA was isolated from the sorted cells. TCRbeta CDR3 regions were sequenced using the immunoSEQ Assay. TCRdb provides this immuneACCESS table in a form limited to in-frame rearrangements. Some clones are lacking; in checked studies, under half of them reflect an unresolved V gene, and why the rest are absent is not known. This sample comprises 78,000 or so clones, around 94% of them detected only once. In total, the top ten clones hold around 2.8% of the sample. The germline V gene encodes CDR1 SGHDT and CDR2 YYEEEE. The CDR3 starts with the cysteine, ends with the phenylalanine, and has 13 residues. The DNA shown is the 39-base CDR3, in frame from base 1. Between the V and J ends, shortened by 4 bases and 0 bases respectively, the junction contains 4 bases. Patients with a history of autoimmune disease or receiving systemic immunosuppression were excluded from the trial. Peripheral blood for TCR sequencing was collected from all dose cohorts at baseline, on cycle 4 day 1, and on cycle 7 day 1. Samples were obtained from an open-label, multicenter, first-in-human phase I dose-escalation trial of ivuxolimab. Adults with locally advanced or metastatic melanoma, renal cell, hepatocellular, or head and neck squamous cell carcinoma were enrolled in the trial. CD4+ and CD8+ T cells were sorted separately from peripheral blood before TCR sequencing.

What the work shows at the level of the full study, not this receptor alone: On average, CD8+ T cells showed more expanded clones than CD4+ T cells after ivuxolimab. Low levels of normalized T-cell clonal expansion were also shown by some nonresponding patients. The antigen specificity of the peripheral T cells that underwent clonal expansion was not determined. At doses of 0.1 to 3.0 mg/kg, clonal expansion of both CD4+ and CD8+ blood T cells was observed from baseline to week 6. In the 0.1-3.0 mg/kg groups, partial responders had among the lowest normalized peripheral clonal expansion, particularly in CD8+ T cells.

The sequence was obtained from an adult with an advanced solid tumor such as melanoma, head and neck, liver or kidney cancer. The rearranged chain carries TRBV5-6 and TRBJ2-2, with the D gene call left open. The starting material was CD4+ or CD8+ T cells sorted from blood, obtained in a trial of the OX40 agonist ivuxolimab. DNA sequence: TGTGCCAGCAGCGGGACGAACACCGGGGAGCTGTTTTTT. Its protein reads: CASSGTNTGELFF.